This T cell receptor beta chain originates from a study of OX40 agonist ivuxolimab in advanced cancers. This clone was detected a few times. Its cognate antigen is unknown. TCRdb's table, derived via immunoSEQ multiplex PCR, lists solely in-frame clones and lacks some. The table has 70,000 to 90,000 clones, roughly 80% seen once. Unmatched junction bases numbered 10, after V lost 5 bases and J lost 8 bases. In germline, CDR1 is SGHRS, CDR2 YFSETQ. The CDR3 runs to 13 residues. Findings and limits, study-wide: Within 6 weeks, CD4+ and CD8+ blood T cells expanded clonally at 0.1 to 3.0 mg/kg.

The receptor comes from an adult with an advanced solid tumor such as melanoma, head and neck, liver or kidney cancer. Sequenced here: CD4+ or CD8+ T cells sorted from blood, sampled in a trial of the OX40 agonist ivuxolimab. The chain links TRBV5-1 to TRBJ2-7; TRBD1 matches at 7 bases. The CDR3 region is CASSSGGTTQQYF. CDR3 nucleotides: TGCGCCAGCAGTTCAGGGGGTACTACGCAGCAGTACTTC.